Shown below are 10 T cell receptor beta chains from a single sample sequenced in a study of shared clonotypes between healthy human individuals. The method was immunoSEQ multiplex PCR; TCRdb's version includes in-frame clones alone and lacks a portion of them. The repertoire consists of some 1 million clones, with about 75% occurring once and the leading ten covering about 1.5%. Sequencing was carried out using memory CD4+ T cells sorted from blood. Subset meaning: CD45RA-negative fraction. The source of these receptors is a man between 18 and 35 years old in good health.

As regards this clone: Different DNA sequences within this sample yield the same CDR3. This sequence joins TRBV19 and TRBJ1-2; D remains unclear. The V gene's germline CDR1 is LNHDA and CDR2 SQIVND (reference sequence). This CDR3 is built from 13 residues. The V and J ends lost 1 base and 5 bases respectively, with 8 bases between them. The CDR3 coding sequence is TGTGCCAGTAGTATAGGGCAAGGATATGGCTACACCTTC. Its protein is CASSIGQGYGYTF.

This clone occurred once. The chain has TRBV9 and TRBJ2-7; 8 nucleotides agree with TRBD1. Germline CDR1 SGDLS, CDR2 YYNGEE. Trimming at V came to 3 bases and at J to 9 bases, leaving 5 bases not matched to a gene. The CDR3 consists of 12 residues. CDR3 DNA: TGTGCCAGCAGCGGGGGGACAGGTTTGCAGTACTTC. Residues: CASSGGTGLQYF.

The chain links TRBV18 to TRBJ2-2; D unresolved. Germline loops: CDR1 KGHSH, CDR2 LQKENI. V lost 3 bases to trimming and J lost 5 bases, with 7 bases between them. This CDR3 has 13 residues. The CDR3 bases are TGTGCCAGCTCACCTCAGAAAACCGGGGAGCTGTTTTTT. Translation: CASSPQKTGELFF. Using reference TRBV18 and TRBJ2-2 for the parts outside the CDR3, the full variable domain is NAGVMQNPRHLVRRRGQEARLRCSPMKGHSHVYWYRQLPEEGLKFMVYLQKENIIDESGMPKERFSAEFPKEGPSILRIQQVVRGDSAAYFCASSPQKTGELFFGEGSRLTVL.

V usage is TRBV6-5 and J usage is TRBJ1-1; D may be TRBD1 (5 bases). CDR3 length: 13 residues. CDR1 is MNHEY, CDR2 SVGAGI, per germline. V lost 8 bases, J lost 0 bases, and 10 bases lay in between. The CDR3 DNA is TGTGCCAGCTACGGGACCTTGAACACTGAAGCTTTCTTT. This sequence encodes CASYGTLNTEAFF.

This clone was counted only a few times. This CDR3 is also generated by other DNA sequences in the sample. The gene calls are TRBV7-2 and TRBJ2-2; the D is unclear. CDR1 SGHTA and CDR2 FQGNSA come from the germline V gene. Between the trimmed V and J ends, which lost 5 bases and 1 base, there was a span of 5 bases. The CDR3 covers 13 residues. CDR3 sequence (DNA): TGTGCCAGCAGCCCTCAGAACACCGGGGAGCTGTTTTTT. It codes for CASSPQNTGELFF. Together with reference TRBV7-2 and TRBJ2-2, the CDR3 gives the full variable domain: GAGVSQSPSNKVTEKGKDVELRCDPISGHTALYWYRQSLGQGLEFLIYFQGNSAPDKSGLPSDRFSAERTGGSVSTLTIQRTQQEDSAVYLCASSPQNTGELFFGEGSRLTVL.

This rearrangement joins TRBV30 to TRBJ2-2; a possible D gene is TRBD1 (5 bases). Per the germline V gene, CDR1 is GTSNPN and CDR2 is SVGIG (reference sequence). CDR3 length: 15 amino acids. V was clipped by 2 bases and J by 0 bases, with 10 bases between them. CDR3 DNA: TGTGCCTGGAGTAAGGGGCTATCGAACACCGGGGAGCTGTTTTTT. This sequence encodes CAWSKGLSNTGELFF.

A few counts support this clone. This rearrangement joins TRBV28 to TRBJ2-7, with TRBD1 matching over 8 bases. The junction had 9 bases not matched to a gene; V was cut back by 2 bases and J by 3 bases. CDR3 length: 16 amino acids. CDR1 is MDHEN and CDR2 is SYDVKM in the germline V gene. The CDR3 nucleotides are TGTGCCAGCAGTTTAGCAGGGGGCTTCATCGACTACGAGCAGTACTTC. It translates to CASSLAGGFIDYEQYF. The variable domain in full, completed from reference TRBV28 and TRBJ2-7, reads DVKVTQSSRYLVKRTGEKVFLECVQDMDHENMFWYRQDPGLGLRLIYFSYDVKMKEKGDIPEGYSVSREKKERFSLILESASTNQTSMYLCASSLAGGFIDYEQYFGPGTRLTVT.

This clone was counted a single time. The sample has other DNA sequences that encode this CDR3 too. The rearrangement links TRBV11-3 to TRBJ2-7; 9 bases agree with TRBD2. The germline gives CDR1 SGHNT, CDR2 YENEEA. V lost 5 bases to trimming and J lost 1 base; unmatched junction nucleotides: 3. The CDR3 has 14 residues. This CDR3 is CASSVTSGSYEQYF. CDR3 DNA sequence: TGTGCCAGCAGCGTGACTAGCGGATCCTACGAGCAGTACTTC.

The chain combines TRBV6-5 with TRBJ2-3; 8 bases are shared with TRBD2. CDR3 length: 16 amino acids. With V trimmed by 7 bases and J by 4 bases, 13 bases remained unmatched. The germline gives CDR1 MNHEY, CDR2 SVGAGI. CDR3 sequence reads: CASIFSGTSKADTQYF. The CDR3 nucleotides read TGTGCCAGCATTTTCTCCGGGACTAGTAAGGCAGATACGCAGTATTTT.

The rearrangement uses TRBV2 and TRBJ2-4, with D unclear. Per germline, CDR1 SNHLY and CDR2 FYNNEI. The V gene lost 3 bases and the J gene lost 0 bases, with 15 bases spanning the gap. The CDR3 spans 17 residues. In nucleotides, the CDR3 is TGTGCCAGCAGTGATGATTGGGCAAGCTTAGCCAAAAACATTCAGTACTTC. Translating gives CASSDDWASLAKNIQYF.